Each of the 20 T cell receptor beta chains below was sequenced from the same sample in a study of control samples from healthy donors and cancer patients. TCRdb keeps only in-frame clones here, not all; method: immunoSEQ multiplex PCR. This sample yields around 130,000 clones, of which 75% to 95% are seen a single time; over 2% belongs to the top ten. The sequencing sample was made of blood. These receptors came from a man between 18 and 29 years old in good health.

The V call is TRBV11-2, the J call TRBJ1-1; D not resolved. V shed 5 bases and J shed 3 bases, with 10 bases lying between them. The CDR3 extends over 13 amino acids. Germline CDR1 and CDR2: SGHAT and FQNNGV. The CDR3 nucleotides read TGTGCCAGCAGCACCCGACAAGACACTGAAGCTTTCTTT. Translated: CASSTRQDTEAFF.

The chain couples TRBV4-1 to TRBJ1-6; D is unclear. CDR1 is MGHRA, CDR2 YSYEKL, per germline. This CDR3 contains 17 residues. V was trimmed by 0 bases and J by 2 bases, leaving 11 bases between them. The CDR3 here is CASSQEGPSTYNSPLHF. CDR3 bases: TGCGCCAGCAGCCAAGAAGGCCCCTCCACCTATAATTCACCCCTCCACTTT.

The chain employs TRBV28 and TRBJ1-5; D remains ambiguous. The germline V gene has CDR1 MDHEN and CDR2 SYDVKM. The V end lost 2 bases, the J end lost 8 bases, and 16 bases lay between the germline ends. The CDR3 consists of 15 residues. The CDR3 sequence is CASSLPPGAGEPQHF. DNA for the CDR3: TGTGCCAGCAGTTTACCGCCCGGTGCGGGTGAGCCCCAGCATTTT.

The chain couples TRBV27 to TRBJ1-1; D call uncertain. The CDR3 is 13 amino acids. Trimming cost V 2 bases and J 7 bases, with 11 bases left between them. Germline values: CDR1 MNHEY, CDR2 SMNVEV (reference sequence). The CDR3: CASSLLRGDEAFF. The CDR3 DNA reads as TGTGCCAGCAGTTTACTCCGCGGGGATGAAGCTTTCTTT.

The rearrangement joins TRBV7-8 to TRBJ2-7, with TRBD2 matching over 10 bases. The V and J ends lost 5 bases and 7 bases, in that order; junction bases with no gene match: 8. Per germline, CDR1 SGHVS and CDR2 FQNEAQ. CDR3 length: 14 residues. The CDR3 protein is CASSPAGGLREQYV. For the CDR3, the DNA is TGTGCCAGCAGCCCAGCGGGAGGGCTAAGAGAGCAGTACGTC.

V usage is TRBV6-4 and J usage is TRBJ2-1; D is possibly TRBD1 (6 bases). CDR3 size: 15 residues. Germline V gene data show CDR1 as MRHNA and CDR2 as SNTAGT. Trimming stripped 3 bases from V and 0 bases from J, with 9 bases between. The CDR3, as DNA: TGTGCCAGCAGTGATGGACAGAGCTCCTACAATGAGCAGTTCTTC. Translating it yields CASSDGQSSYNEQFF.

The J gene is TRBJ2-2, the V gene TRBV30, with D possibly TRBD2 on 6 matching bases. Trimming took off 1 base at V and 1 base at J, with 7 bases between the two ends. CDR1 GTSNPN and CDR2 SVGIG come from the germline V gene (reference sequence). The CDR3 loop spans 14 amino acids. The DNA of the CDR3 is TGTGCCTGGAGTGCGCGGGGGAACACCGGGGAGCTGTTTTTT. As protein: CAWSARGNTGELFF.

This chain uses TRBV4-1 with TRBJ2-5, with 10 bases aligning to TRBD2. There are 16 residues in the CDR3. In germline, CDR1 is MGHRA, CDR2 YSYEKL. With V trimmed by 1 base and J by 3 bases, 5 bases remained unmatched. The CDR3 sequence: CASSQASGGRKETQYF. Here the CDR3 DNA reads TGCGCCAGCAGCCAAGCTAGCGGGGGCCGGAAAGAGACCCAGTACTTC.

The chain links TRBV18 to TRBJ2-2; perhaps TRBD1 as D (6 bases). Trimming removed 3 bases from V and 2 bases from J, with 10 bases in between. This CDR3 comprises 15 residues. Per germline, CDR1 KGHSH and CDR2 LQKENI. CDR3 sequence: CASSPGTPNTGELFF. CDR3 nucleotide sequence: TGTGCCAGCTCACCCGGGACACCAAACACCGGGGAGCTGTTTTTT.

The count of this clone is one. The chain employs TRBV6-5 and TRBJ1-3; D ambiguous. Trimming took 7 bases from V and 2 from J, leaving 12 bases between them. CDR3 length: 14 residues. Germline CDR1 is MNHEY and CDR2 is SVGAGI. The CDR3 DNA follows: TGTGCCAGCACCTCCCGGGGAGCTGGAAACACCATATATTTT. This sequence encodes CASTSRGAGNTIYF.

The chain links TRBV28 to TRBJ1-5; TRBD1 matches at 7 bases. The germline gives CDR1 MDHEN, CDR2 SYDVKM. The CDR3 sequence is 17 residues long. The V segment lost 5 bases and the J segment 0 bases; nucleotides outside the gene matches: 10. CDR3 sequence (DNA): TGTGCCAGCAGTCGACAGGGCCGGGGTTATAGCAATCAGCCCCAGCATTTT. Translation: CASSRQGRGYSNQPQHF.

The CDR3 DNA is TGTGCCTGGATTGGGGGACAGGAAAAACCCTATGGCTACACCTTC. It specifies CAWIGGQEKPYGYTF. The chain is built from TRBV30 and TRBJ1-2; TRBD1 aligns across 8 bases. Germline V gives CDR1 GTSNPN, CDR2 SVGIG (reference sequence). This CDR3 region has 15 residues. Trimming cost V 4 bases and J 4 bases; bases outside gene matches: 11.

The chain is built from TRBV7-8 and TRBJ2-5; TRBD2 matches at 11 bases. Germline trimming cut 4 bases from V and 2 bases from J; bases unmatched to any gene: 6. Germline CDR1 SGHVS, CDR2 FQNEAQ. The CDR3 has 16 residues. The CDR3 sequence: CASSSGGTSGQETQYF. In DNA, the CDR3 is TGTGCCAGCAGCTCCGGAGGGACTAGCGGACAAGAGACCCAGTACTTC.

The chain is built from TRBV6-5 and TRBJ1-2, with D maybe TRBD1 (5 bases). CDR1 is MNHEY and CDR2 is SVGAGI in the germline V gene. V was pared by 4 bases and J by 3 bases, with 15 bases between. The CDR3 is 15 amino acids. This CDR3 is CASSSIGQGYYGYTF. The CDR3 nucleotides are TGTGCCAGCAGTTCTATCGGGCAGGGTTACTATGGCTACACCTTC.

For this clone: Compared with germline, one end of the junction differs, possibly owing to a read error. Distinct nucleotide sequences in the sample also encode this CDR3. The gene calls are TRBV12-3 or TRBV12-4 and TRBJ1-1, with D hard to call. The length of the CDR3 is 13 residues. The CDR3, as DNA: TGTGCCAGTAGTTCCCGGGCTGATCCGAAAGCTTTCTTT. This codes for CASSSRADPKAFF.

This CDR3 reads CASSLKRGAYNEQFF. CDR3 in DNA: TGTGCCAGCAGCTTAAAGCGCGGGGCCTACAATGAGCAGTTCTTC. This sequence joins TRBV11-2 and TRBJ2-1, with TRBD2 as a possible D gene (6 bases). The CDR3 runs to 15 residues. V gave up 2 bases and J gave up 2 bases, with 10 bases separating them. Per the germline V gene, CDR1 is SGHAT and CDR2 is FQNNGV.

CDR3 amino acids: CASSAAGQGGEVDQYF. In DNA, the CDR3 is TGTGCCAGCAGTGCAGCCGGCCAGGGGGGTGAGGTGGACCAGTACTTC. The chain has TRBV25-1 and TRBJ2-5; tentative D call: TRBD1 (7 bases). The ends were cut back, 4 bases at V and 10 bases at J, with 25 bases in the middle. The CDR3 extends over 16 amino acids. Germline-derived CDR1 and CDR2 are MGHDK and SYGVNS.

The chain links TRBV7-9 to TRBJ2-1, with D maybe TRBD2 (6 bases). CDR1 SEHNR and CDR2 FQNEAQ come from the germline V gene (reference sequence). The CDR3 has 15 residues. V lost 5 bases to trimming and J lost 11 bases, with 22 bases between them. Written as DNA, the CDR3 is TGTGCCAGCAGCCTGCCCCTAAGCGGACTAAGGAAGCAGTTCTTC. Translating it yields CASSLPLSGLRKQFF.

The CDR3 nucleotides read TGTGCCAGCAGTTCCCAGGGGACAGAGTTCTACGAGCAGTACGTC. This sequence encodes CASSSQGTEFYEQYV. The chain combines TRBV28 with TRBJ2-7, with 7 bases that match TRBD1. From germline, CDR1 is MDHEN and CDR2 SYDVKM. J lost 3 bases, V lost 4 bases, and 9 bases had no gene match. This CDR3 region has 15 residues.

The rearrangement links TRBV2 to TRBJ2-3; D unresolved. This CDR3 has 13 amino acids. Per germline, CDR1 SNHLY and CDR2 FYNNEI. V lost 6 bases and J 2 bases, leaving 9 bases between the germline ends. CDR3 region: CASRTESTDTQYF. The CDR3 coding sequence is TGTGCCAGCAGAACAGAGTCCACAGATACGCAGTATTTT.